This paragraph reports one T cell receptor (beta chain). Its antigen is unidentified. Some clones are missing from TCRdb's copy, which holds only in-frame ones; the method was immunoSEQ multiplex PCR. The data contain tens of thousands of clones, roughly 80% of them seen just once; the ten biggest clones take up about a tenth. Deletions cut 1 base from V and 2 bases from J, with 10 bases between. Germline CDR1 and CDR2: KGHSH and LQKENI. The CDR3 is made up of 15 amino acids. These data belong to a study of OX40 agonist ivuxolimab in advanced cancers. Study-wide results and caveats: The antigen specificity of the peripheral T cells (those that were expanded) was not determined.

Sample: CD4+ or CD8+ T cells sorted from blood, taken in a trial of the OX40 agonist ivuxolimab. V and J are TRBV18 and TRBJ2-3, with a possible D match to TRBD2 (6 bases). This sequence was found in an adult with an advanced solid tumor such as melanoma, head and neck, liver or kidney cancer. This CDR3 reads CASSPLSGSTDTQYF. The CDR3 DNA is TGTGCCAGCTCACCACTTAGCGGATCCACAGATACGCAGTATTTT.